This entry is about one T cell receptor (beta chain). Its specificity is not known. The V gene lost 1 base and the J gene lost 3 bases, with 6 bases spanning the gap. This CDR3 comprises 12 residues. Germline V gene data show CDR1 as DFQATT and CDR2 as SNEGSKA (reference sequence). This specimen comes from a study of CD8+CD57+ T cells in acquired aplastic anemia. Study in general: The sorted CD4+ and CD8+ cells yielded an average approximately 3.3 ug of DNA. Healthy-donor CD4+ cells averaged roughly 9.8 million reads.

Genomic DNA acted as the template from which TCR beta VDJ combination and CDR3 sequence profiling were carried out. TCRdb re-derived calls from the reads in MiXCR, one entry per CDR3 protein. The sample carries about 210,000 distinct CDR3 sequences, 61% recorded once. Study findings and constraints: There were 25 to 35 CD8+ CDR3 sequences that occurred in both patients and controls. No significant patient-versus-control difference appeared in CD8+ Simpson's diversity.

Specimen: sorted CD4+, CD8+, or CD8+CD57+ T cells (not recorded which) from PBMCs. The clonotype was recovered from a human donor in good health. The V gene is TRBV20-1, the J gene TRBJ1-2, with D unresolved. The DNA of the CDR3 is TGCAGTGCTAGAGTGGCAGACTATGGCTACACCTTC. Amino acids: CSARVADYGYTF.